The 8 T cell receptor beta chains given below trace back to one sample, sequenced in a study of CD8 T cells in ankylosing spondylitis. One entry per CDR3 protein, called by TCRdb with MiXCR from the 5' RACE reads. This table has about 200,000 distinct CDR3 sequences, roughly 12% appearing once. Material: blood, either unsorted or a sorted T cell fraction (not recorded which). The origin of the receptors is a male donor with ankylosing spondylitis or in good health (not recorded which).

This clonotype was detected many times. The V call is TRBV27, the J call TRBJ1-2; a weak D match, TRBD1 (5 bases). Trimming removed 8 bases from V and 5 bases from J, with 15 bases in between. This CDR3 spans 13 amino acids. CDR1 is MNHEY, CDR2 SMNVEV, per germline (reference sequence). The CDR3 DNA reads TGTGCCAGCTCCTTGGGGCTTGGGTATGGCTACACCTTC. It is translated as CASSLGLGYGYTF.

The chain uses TRBV7-8 and TRBJ1-5, with D perhaps TRBD1 (5 bases). Germline V CDR1 and CDR2: SGHVS, FQNEAQ. The CDR3 sequence is 17 residues long. Deletions cut 2 bases from V and 3 bases from J, with 17 bases between. Here the CDR3 reads CASSLKWVGEVNQPQHF. The CDR3 DNA reads TGTGCCAGCAGCTTAAAGTGGGTGGGGGAGGTCAATCAGCCCCAGCATTTT.

The genes are TRBV27 and TRBJ1-5; no clear D gene. Germline loops: CDR1 MNHEY, CDR2 SMNVEV (reference sequence). The V end was cut by 3 bases, the J end by 7 bases, with 10 bases between. This CDR3 has 13 amino acids. The CDR3 reads CASSLGFNQPQHF. The DNA of the CDR3 is TGTGCCAGCAGTTTGGGTTTCAACCAGCCCCAGCATTTT.

This clonotype was counted between two and nine times. This chain's CDR3 is CASSSDIGSPLHF. CDR3 nucleotide sequence: TGTGCCAGCAGCTCCGACATTGGCTCACCCCTCCACTTT. The J gene is TRBJ1-6, the V gene TRBV7-7; D gene uncertain. The CDR3 is made up of 13 amino acids. V was clipped by 4 bases and J by 10 bases, with 11 bases between them. Germline V gives CDR1 SSHAT, CDR2 FNYEAQ (reference sequence).

This chain uses TRBV4-1 with TRBJ2-6; D remains unclear. Germline CDR1 reads MGHRA; CDR2 reads YSYEKL. CDR3 length: 16 amino acids. V lost 1 base to trimming and J lost 3 bases, with 10 bases between them. The CDR3 loop reads CASSQVWGYGANVLTF. In DNA form, the CDR3 reads TGCGCCAGCAGCCAAGTCTGGGGTTATGGGGCCAACGTCCTGACTTTC.

A few counts support this clonotype. The CDR3: CASKRTASYEQYF. CDR3 coding DNA: TGCGCCAGCAAACGGACAGCCTCCTACGAGCAGTACTTC. V and J are TRBV10-2 and TRBJ2-7, with a tentative D call TRBD1 (6 bases). The germline gives CDR1 WSHSY, CDR2 SAAADI. V was clipped by 7 bases and J by 0 bases, with 10 bases between them. This CDR3 is built from 13 residues.

This clonotype came up a few times. V gene TRBV9 combines with J gene TRBJ2-3; D unclear. There are 17 residues in the CDR3. The germline V gene has CDR1 SGDLS and CDR2 YYNGEE. V gave up 4 bases and J gave up 3 bases, with 21 bases separating them. The chain's CDR3 is CASSSSALSLGTDTQYF. The CDR3 coding sequence is TGTGCCAGCAGCTCCTCCGCCCTCTCACTTGGTACAGATACGCAGTATTTT.

This clonotype appeared a few times. The gene calls are TRBV5-1 and TRBJ1-2; D uncertain. Trimming pared 5 bases from V and 2 bases from J, leaving 16 bases between. The CDR3 sequence is 15 residues long. Per germline, CDR1 SGHRS and CDR2 YFSETQ. CDR3 residues: CASRSVPFPNYGYTF. CDR3 sequence (DNA): TGCGCCAGCAGATCAGTACCGTTCCCCAACTATGGCTACACCTTC.